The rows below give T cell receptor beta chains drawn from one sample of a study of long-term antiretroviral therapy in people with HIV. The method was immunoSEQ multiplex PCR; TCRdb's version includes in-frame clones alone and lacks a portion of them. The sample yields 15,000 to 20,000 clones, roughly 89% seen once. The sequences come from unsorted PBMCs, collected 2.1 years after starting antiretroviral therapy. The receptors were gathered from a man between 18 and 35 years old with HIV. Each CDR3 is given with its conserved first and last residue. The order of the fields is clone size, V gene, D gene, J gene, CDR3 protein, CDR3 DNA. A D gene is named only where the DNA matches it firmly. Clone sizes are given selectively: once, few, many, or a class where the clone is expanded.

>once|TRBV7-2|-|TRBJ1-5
CASSQTQGFRQPQHF
TGTGCCAGCAGCCAAACCCAGGGCTTCAGGCAGCCCCAGCATTTT
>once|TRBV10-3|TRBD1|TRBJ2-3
CAISGGTGTDTQYF
TGTGCCATCAGTGGGGGGACAGGAACAGATACGCAGTATTTT
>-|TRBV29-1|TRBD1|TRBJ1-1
CSVEAGAGGWTEAFF
TGCAGCGTTGAAGCCGGTGCAGGGGGCTGGACTGAAGCTTTCTTT
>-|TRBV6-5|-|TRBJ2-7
CASSQLLETYEQYF
TGTGCCAGCAGTCAACTATTGGAAACCTACGAGCAGTACTTC
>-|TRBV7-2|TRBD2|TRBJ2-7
CASSNSGGAYEQYF
TGTGCCAGCAGCAACAGCGGGGGGGCCTACGAGCAGTACTTC
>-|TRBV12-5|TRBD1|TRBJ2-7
CASGLGGNRGSPDHSYEQYF
TGTGCTAGTGGTTTGGGGGGGAACAGGGGGTCCCCTGATCACTCCTATGAGCAGTACTTC
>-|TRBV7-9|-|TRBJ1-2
CASSLRHTRGYTF
TGTGCCAGCAGCTTGCGGCATACCAGGGGCTACACCTTC
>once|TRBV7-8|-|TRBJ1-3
CASSLARGNTIYF
TGTGCCAGCAGCTTAGCCCGAGGAAACACCATATATTTT
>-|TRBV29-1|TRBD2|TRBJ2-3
CSVGSTSGSSDTQYF
TGCAGCGTGGGATCAACTAGCGGGAGTTCAGATACGCAGTATTTT
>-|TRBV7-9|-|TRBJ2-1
CASWWGAEQFF
TGTGCCAGCTGGTGGGGGGCTGAGCAGTTCTTC
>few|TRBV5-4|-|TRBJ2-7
CASSLGLDRNYEQYF
TGTGCCAGCAGCTTGGGTCTCGACAGAAACTACGAGCAGTACTTC
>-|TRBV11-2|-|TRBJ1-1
CASSFTGHTEAFF
TGTGCCAGCAGCTTTACAGGGCACACTGAAGCTTTCTTT
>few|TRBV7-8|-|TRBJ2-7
CASSIPGFYEQYF
TGTGCCAGCAGCATCCCAGGGTTCTACGAGCAGTACTTC
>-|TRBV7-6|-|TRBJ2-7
CASSPDWGEQYF
TGTGCCAGCAGCCCAGACTGGGGCGAGCAGTACTTC
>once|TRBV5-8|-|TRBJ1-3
CASSIDRDPRIGNTIYF
TGTGCCAGCAGCATTGACCGAGACCCGCGAATCGGAAACACCATATATTTT
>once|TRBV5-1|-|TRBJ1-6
CASAAEDNSPLHF
TGCGCCAGCGCGGCGGAGGATAATTCACCCCTCCACTTT
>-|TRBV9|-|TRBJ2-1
CASSVEGDSYNEQFF
TGTGCCAGCAGCGTGGAGGGGGACTCCTACAATGAGCAGTTCTTC
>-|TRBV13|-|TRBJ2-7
CASSPTRRERGYEQYF
TGTGCCAGCAGCCCCACCCGCCGGGAGAGGGGCTACGAGCAGTACTTC
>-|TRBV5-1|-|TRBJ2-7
CASSLERSSYEQYF
TGCGCCAGCAGCCTAGAAAGGAGTTCCTACGAGCAGTACTTC
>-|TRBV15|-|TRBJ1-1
CATSREGVDRNTEAFF
TGTGCCACCAGCAGAGAAGGGGTGGACAGGAACACTGAAGCTTTCTTT
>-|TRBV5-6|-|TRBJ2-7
CASSSEAVSSYEQYF
TGTGCCAGCAGCTCGGAGGCGGTGAGCTCCTACGAGCAGTACTTC
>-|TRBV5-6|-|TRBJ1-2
CASSRGAGEPNYGYTF
TGTGCCAGCAGCAGGGGGGCTGGGGAACCTAACTATGGCTACACCTTC
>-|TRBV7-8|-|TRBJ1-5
CASSLHSNQPQHF
TGTGCCAGCAGCTTACATAGCAATCAGCCCCAGCATTTT
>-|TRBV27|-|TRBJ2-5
CASSLGNLGAETQYF
TGTGCCAGCAGTTTGGGTAACCTAGGGGCTGAGACCCAGTACTTC
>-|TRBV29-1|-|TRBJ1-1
CSVARGTNTEAFF
TGCAGCGTCGCTCGTGGGACGAACACTGAAGCTTTCTTT
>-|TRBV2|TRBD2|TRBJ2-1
CASSVTGRAGDNEQFF
TGTGCCAGCAGTGTTACCGGGAGGGCCGGGGACAATGAGCAGTTCTTC
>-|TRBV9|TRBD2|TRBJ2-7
CASSVSGGSYGEQYF
TGTGCCAGCAGCGTCTCGGGCGGGAGCTACGGCGAGCAGTACTTC
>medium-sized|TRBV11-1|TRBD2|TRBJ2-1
CASSWGGSVAGEQFF
TGTGCCAGCAGCTGGGGAGGATCGGTAGCGGGTGAGCAGTTCTTC
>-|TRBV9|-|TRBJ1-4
CASSPTKTNEKLFF
TGTGCCAGCAGCCCCACCAAAACTAATGAAAAACTGTTTTTT
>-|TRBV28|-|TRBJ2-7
CASSLRQGVYYEQYF
TGTGCCAGCAGTTTAAGGCAGGGAGTTTACTACGAGCAGTACTTC
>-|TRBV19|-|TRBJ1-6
CASRALEGDNSPLHF
TGTGCCAGTAGAGCTCTTGAGGGTGACAATTCACCCCTCCACTTT
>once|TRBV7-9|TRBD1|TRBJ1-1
CASSSRGRTEAFF
TGTGCCAGCAGTTCCAGGGGGAGAACTGAAGCTTTCTTT
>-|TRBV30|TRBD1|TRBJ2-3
CAWAPGQGATDTQYF
TGTGCCTGGGCCCCGGGACAGGGGGCTACAGATACGCAGTATTTT
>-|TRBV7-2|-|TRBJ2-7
CASSLDAGRFYEQYF
TGTGCCAGCAGCTTAGACGCGGGACGCTTCTACGAGCAGTACTTC
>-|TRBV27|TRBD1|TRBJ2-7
CASSPGTEFLHYEQYF
TGTGCCAGCAGTCCGGGGACAGAATTTCTACACTACGAGCAGTACTTC
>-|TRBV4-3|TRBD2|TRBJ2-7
CASSPAGATYEQYF
TGCGCCAGCAGCCCAGCGGGGGCTACCTACGAGCAGTACTTC
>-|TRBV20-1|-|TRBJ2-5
CSARQQETQYF
TGCAGTGCTAGACAGCAAGAGACCCAGTACTTC
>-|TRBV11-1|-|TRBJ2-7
CASSLYQNSYEQYF
TGTGCCAGCAGCTTATATCAGAACTCCTACGAGCAGTACTTC
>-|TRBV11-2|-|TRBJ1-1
CASSRGTEAFF
TGTGCCAGCAGCCGGGGTACTGAAGCTTTCTTT
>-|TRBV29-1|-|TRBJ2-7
CSVAVARETYEQYF
TGCAGCGTTGCGGTAGCACGGGAGACCTACGAGCAGTACTTC
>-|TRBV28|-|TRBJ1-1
CASSFSLGGPNGEAFF
TGTGCCAGCAGTTTTTCGTTGGGTGGACCGAACGGGGAAGCTTTCTTT
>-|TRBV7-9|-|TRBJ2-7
CASSPDRLGEQYF
TGTGCCAGCAGCCCTGACAGATTGGGCGAGCAGTACTTC
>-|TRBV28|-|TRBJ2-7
CASSLVDSRKQYF
TGTGCCAGCAGCCTCGTGGACTCCCGCAAGCAGTACTTC
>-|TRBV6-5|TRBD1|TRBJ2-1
CASSPGQSSYNEQFF
TGTGCCAGCAGCCCGGGACAGAGCTCCTACAATGAGCAGTTCTTC
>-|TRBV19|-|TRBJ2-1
CASSIDRSSYNEQFF
TGTGCCAGTAGTATCGACCGTAGCTCCTACAATGAGCAGTTCTTC